This T cell receptor (beta chain) emerged from a study of blood T cell repertoires in COVID-19. Looking at the study overall: The United States, Italy and Spain provided the acute and convalescent COVID-19 samples.

TCRdb's copy holds only in-frame clones and misses some; the assay was immunoSEQ multiplex PCR. The sample holds 95,000 to 130,000 clones, 70% to 85% seen once. The germline gives CDR1 LGHDT, CDR2 YNNKEL (reference sequence). V was trimmed by 2 bases and J by 5 bases, leaving 12 bases between them. The CDR3 extends over 14 amino acids. The chain recombines TRBV3-1 (or the pseudogene TRBV3-2) with TRBJ1-1; D may be TRBD1 (5 bases). Sequenced: peripheral blood. This receptor was identified in a man between 65 and 80 years old with active or convalescent COVID-19. CDR3 DNA: TGTGCCAGCAGCCAATCGGATCAGGGTACTGAAGCTTTCTTT. Residues: CASSQSDQGTEAFF.